The 17 T cell receptor beta chains below come from one sample, sequenced in a study of T cells after yellow fever vaccination. TCRdb recomputed calls from the 5' RACE reads with MiXCR, one row per CDR3 protein. The sample has approximately 550,000 distinct CDR3 sequences, about a fifth seen once; the top ten hold about 13%. The input for sequencing was PBMCs, taken 15 days after the yellow fever booster vaccination. The origin of the receptors is a man in his thirties or forties who received the YFV17D yellow fever vaccine.

The V gene is TRBV4-3, the J gene TRBJ2-7; tentatively, D is TRBD2 (5 bases). V lost 0 bases to trimming and J lost 5 bases, with 14 bases between them. The CDR3 has 15 residues. Germline V gene lookup returns CDR1 LGHNA and CDR2 YSLEER. DNA for the CDR3: TGCGCCAGCAGCCAAGATTCTATGCGGGCGAACGAGCAGTACTTC. Residues: CASSQDSMRANEQYF.

This clonotype occurred once. V and J are TRBV27 and TRBJ2-7; TRBD1 might be the D (5 bases). Between the trimmed V and J ends, which lost 1 base and 2 bases, there was a span of 9 bases. The CDR3 covers 14 residues. Germline V gene lookup returns CDR1 MNHEY and CDR2 SMNVEV (reference sequence). CDR3 DNA sequence: TGTGCCAGCAGTTTATTCGACAGAACCTACGAGCAGTACTTC. This gives the protein CASSLFDRTYEQYF.

This clonotype has just a few counts. The rearrangement links TRBV20-1 to TRBJ1-6, with TRBD1 matching 7 bases. From germline, CDR1 is DFQATT and CDR2 SNEGSKA (reference sequence). With 4 bases clipped from V and 14 bases from J, the junction kept 17 bases outside the gene matches. This CDR3 is built from 15 residues. The CDR3 DNA sequence: TGCAGTGCTACCGGGGGGGACAGTGGGCTTTCGGCCCTCCACTTT. It translates to CSATGGDSGLSALHF.

The V gene is TRBV5-1, the J gene TRBJ2-3; the match to TRBD1 covers 8 bases. Germline values: CDR1 SGHRS, CDR2 YFSETQ. This CDR3 region has 14 residues. J was trimmed by 5 bases and V by 4 bases; bases with no gene match: 6. In nucleotides, the CDR3 is TGCGCCAGCAGCGTGGGACAGGCGGGAGATACGCAGTATTTT. Translation gives CASSVGQAGDTQYF.

The V gene is TRBV6-6, the J gene TRBJ2-1, with D unclear. Germline loops: CDR1 MNHNY, CDR2 SVGAGI (reference sequence). The length of the CDR3 is 10 residues. V dropped 6 bases and J dropped 12 bases, with 9 bases sitting between them. CDR3 DNA: TGTGCCAGCAGCGGGCCTGGGCAGTTCTTC. This encodes CASSGPGQFF.

The chain has TRBV9 and TRBJ1-5; D may be TRBD1 (5 bases). Germline V CDR1 and CDR2: SGDLS, YYNGEE. V was shortened by 1 base and J by 1 base, with 9 bases between the two germline ends. The CDR3 has 15 amino acids. In DNA form, the CDR3 reads TGTGCCAGCAGCGTATGGAGGGGAAGCAATCAGCCCCAGCATTTT. This gives the protein CASSVWRGSNQPQHF.

This clonotype was seen more than once but under ten times. This chain joins TRBV14 and TRBJ2-1; TRBD2 matches 7 bases. V was pared by 1 base and J by 9 bases, with 3 bases of the junction left unmatched. The CDR3 covers 13 residues. CDR1 is SGHDN and CDR2 is FVKESK in the germline V gene. The CDR3 spells CASSQAREGEQFF. Written as DNA, the CDR3 is TGTGCCAGCAGCCAAGCTAGGGAGGGTGAGCAGTTCTTC.

V and J are TRBV20-1 and TRBJ1-2; TRBD1 is a possible D gene (5 bases). The germline CDR1 and CDR2 sequences are DFQATT and SNEGSKA (reference sequence). V lost 2 bases, J lost 3 bases, and 13 bases lay in between. The CDR3 totals 14 residues. The CDR3 here is CSARPLQGDYGYTF. In DNA, the CDR3 is TGCAGTGCTAGACCGCTCCAGGGTGACTATGGCTACACCTTC.

The chain's CDR3 is CASSLVPTEAFF. CDR3 sequence (DNA): TGTGCCAGCAGTTTAGTTCCCACTGAAGCTTTCTTT. The gene calls are TRBV28 and TRBJ1-1; D not certain. Trimming cost V 2 bases and J 4 bases, with 5 bases left between them. The CDR3 is made up of 12 amino acids. Germline CDR1 MDHEN, CDR2 SYDVKM.

This chain uses TRBV25-1 with TRBJ2-1; 8 nucleotides align to TRBD2. V gave up 4 bases and J gave up 10 bases; unmatched junction bases: 9. The CDR3 runs to 14 residues. Per germline, CDR1 MGHDK and CDR2 SYGVNS. CDR3 sequence (DNA): TGTGCCAGCAGTGCGGGACTAGGTGTCGTGGAGCAGTTCTTC. It translates to CASSAGLGVVEQFF. Drawing the rest from reference TRBV25-1 and TRBJ2-1, the complete variable domain is EADIYQTPRYLVIGTGKKITLECSQTMGHDKMYWYQQDPGMELHLIHYSYGVNSTEKGDLSSESTVSRIRTEHFPLTLESARPSHTSQYLCASSAGLGVVEQFFGPGTRLTVL.

This clonotype was detected a few times. This rearrangement joins TRBV20-1 to TRBJ2-5; TRBD1 matches at 12 bases. This CDR3 has 15 residues. Trimming took 0 bases from V and 4 from J; bases not matched to a gene: 3. Germline lookup yields CDR1 DFQATT and CDR2 SNEGSKA (reference sequence). The CDR3 nucleotides are TGCAGTGCTAGAGATTGGGACAGGGGGCGAGAGACCCAGTACTTC. It specifies CSARDWDRGRETQYF.

A few counts support this clonotype. The rearrangement uses TRBV7-2 and TRBJ2-7; D possibly uses TRBD1 or TRBD2 (5 bases each). CDR3 length: 15 amino acids. Germline V lookup: CDR1 SGHTA, CDR2 FQGNSA. V lost 4 bases and J 4 bases, leaving 17 bases between the germline ends. The CDR3 DNA sequence: TGTGCCAGCAGCTCAAATCCCGGGACGGGGTACGAGCAGTACTTC. Translating it yields CASSSNPGTGYEQYF.

The V gene is TRBV3-1, the J gene TRBJ2-4, with a weak D call TRBD1 (5 bases). Germline V gene lookup returns CDR1 LGHDT and CDR2 YNNKEL (reference sequence). This CDR3 spans 13 amino acids. V was clipped by 4 bases and J by 7 bases, with 11 bases between them. CDR3 in DNA: TGTGCCAGCAGCCCAGGGCTCCGGAACATTCAGTACTTC. As protein: CASSPGLRNIQYF.

As to this clonotype: A junction boundary mismatches the germline segment, possibly from a read error. V is TRBV20-1 and J is TRBJ1-1; D might be TRBD1 (5 bases). The germline V gene has CDR1 DFQATT and CDR2 SNEGSKA (reference sequence). The CDR3 has 16 residues. The CDR3 spells CCARDLQALRDTEAFF. The CDR3 DNA is TGCTGTGCTAGAGATCTGCAGGCCCTCAGGGACACTGAAGCTTTCTTT.

This clonotype was detected many times. The V and J genes are TRBV6-2 or TRBV6-3 and TRBJ2-2, with 11 bases lining up with TRBD2. Germline V gives CDR1 MNHEY, CDR2 SVGEGT. Trimming removed 5 bases from V and 4 bases from J; junction bases left unmatched: 9. This CDR3 is 17 amino acids long. The CDR3 DNA reads TGTGCCAGCAGTCCCCGATCGACTAGCGGGGTCACCGGGGAGCTGTTTTTT. Its protein product is CASSPRSTSGVTGELFF.

The rearrangement uses TRBV6-1 and TRBJ2-1; D ambiguous. V lost 6 bases and J lost 7, with 13 bases in between. Per the germline V gene, CDR1 is MNHNS and CDR2 is SASEGT. The CDR3 sequence is 13 residues long. CDR3 sequence reads: CASSVARINEQFF. The CDR3 DNA is TGTGCCAGCAGCGTCGCCCGCATAAATGAGCAGTTCTTC.

Ten or more counts support this clonotype. CDR3 region: CSGILAETPYEQYF. The CDR3 DNA follows: TGCAGCGGTATACTAGCGGAGACCCCTTACGAGCAGTACTTC. The chain carries TRBV29-1 and TRBJ2-7; 8 bases map to TRBD2. The ends lost 7 bases at V and 4 bases at J; junction bases unmatched: 12. CDR1 and CDR2 from the germline V gene are SQVTM and ANQGSEA. This CDR3 has 14 amino acids.